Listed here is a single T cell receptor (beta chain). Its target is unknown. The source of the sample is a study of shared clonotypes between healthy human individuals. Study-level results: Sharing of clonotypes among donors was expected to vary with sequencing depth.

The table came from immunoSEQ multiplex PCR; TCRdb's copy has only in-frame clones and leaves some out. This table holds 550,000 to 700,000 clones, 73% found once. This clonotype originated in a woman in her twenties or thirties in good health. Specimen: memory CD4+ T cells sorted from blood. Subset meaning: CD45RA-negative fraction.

The CDR3 spells CASRNRDLGDTQYF. In nucleotides, the CDR3 is TGTGCCAGCAGGAACCGGGATCTGGGGGATACGCAGTATTTT. This chain joins TRBV2 and TRBJ2-3, with D tentatively TRBD2 (5 bases). Germline assignment: CDR1 SNHLY and CDR2 FYNNEI. The CDR3 contains 14 residues. Trimming removed 6 bases at V and 6 bases at J, with 16 bases between.